These 9 T cell receptor beta chains were sequenced from one sample in a study of shared clonotypes between healthy human individuals. The repertoire was sequenced with immunoSEQ multiplex PCR; TCRdb's copy has only in-frame clones and lacks some. The table has about 2.4 million clones, 93% seen once. The source material was naive CD4+ T cells from PBMCs. Regarding subset: CD45RA+ positively selected. The source is a man aged 18 to 35 in good health. Some clones in this sample may be carry-over from other donors' samples.

V and J are TRBV6-1 and TRBJ2-3; 8 bases align to TRBD2. CDR1 is MNHNS, CDR2 SASEGT, per germline. The CDR3 sequence is 15 residues long. The V and J ends lost 6 bases and 0 bases, in that order; junction bases with no gene match: 5. Here the CDR3 reads CASRRLATSTDTQYF. The CDR3, as DNA: TGTGCCAGCAGAAGACTAGCGACTAGCACAGATACGCAGTATTTT.

The chain uses TRBV27 and TRBJ1-5; D is possibly TRBD1 (5 bases). The CDR3 loop spans 13 amino acids. Germline assignment: CDR1 MNHEY and CDR2 SMNVEV (reference sequence). The V gene lost 8 bases and the J gene lost 2 bases, with 10 bases spanning the gap. The CDR3 is CASGGKGNQPQHF. CDR3 nucleotide sequence: TGTGCCAGCGGGGGGAAGGGCAATCAGCCCCAGCATTTT.

The chain couples TRBV5-1 to TRBJ2-7; 9 bases agree with TRBD1. This CDR3 contains 14 residues. Germline V gene data show CDR1 as SGHRS and CDR2 as YFSETQ. The V and J ends lost 4 bases and 3 bases, in that order; junction bases with no gene match: 5. The CDR3 loop is CASSQDRGGYEQYF. The CDR3 DNA reads TGCGCCAGCAGCCAGGACAGGGGTGGCTACGAGCAGTACTTC.

The table lists this clone with a count of one. The CDR3 loop reads CATSSVTYSGNTIYF. CDR3 nucleotide sequence: TGTGCCACCAGCAGTGTAACTTACTCTGGAAACACCATATATTTT. The V gene is TRBV15, the J gene TRBJ1-3; D gene unclear. The CDR3 contains 15 residues. V shed 3 bases and J shed 0 bases, with 9 bases lying between them. CDR1 is LNHNV, CDR2 YYDKDF, per germline (reference sequence). Variable domain in full (rest from reference TRBV15 and TRBJ1-3): DAMVIQNPRYQVTQFGKPVTLSCSQTLNHNVMYWYQQKSSQAPKLLFHYYDKDFNNEADTPDNFQSRRPNTSFCFLDIRSPGLGDTAMYLCATSSVTYSGNTIYFGEGSWLTVV.

The chain recombines TRBV5-1 with TRBJ2-1; TRBD2 agrees at 7 bases. V was clipped by 4 bases and J by 5 bases; unmatched bases: 6. This CDR3 is built from 14 residues. Germline V gives CDR1 SGHRS, CDR2 YFSETQ. CDR3 sequence: CASSLPSGDNEQFF. For the CDR3, the DNA is TGCGCCAGCAGCCTCCCTAGCGGTGACAATGAGCAGTTCTTC.

The V call is TRBV11-2, the J call TRBJ2-6; weak D call: TRBD2 (5 bases). This CDR3 region has 17 residues. The V gene lost 2 bases and the J gene lost 0 bases, with 11 bases spanning the gap. Looked up from germline, CDR1 is SGHAT and CDR2 is FQNNGV. The CDR3 loop is CASSLSEVSSGANVLTF. The DNA for the CDR3 is TGTGCCAGCAGCTTATCGGAGGTCAGCTCTGGGGCCAACGTCCTGACTTTC.

This chain links TRBV5-1 with TRBJ2-3; a possible D gene is TRBD1 (5 bases). V was clipped by 7 bases and J by 2 bases, with 11 bases between them. Germline V lookup: CDR1 SGHRS, CDR2 YFSETQ. The CDR3 length is 13 residues. In DNA, the CDR3 is TGCGCCAGCGGGGCAGGGCCCACAGATACGCAGTATTTT. Its protein is CASGAGPTDTQYF.

This chain connects TRBV28 to TRBJ1-1; tentative D call: TRBD1 (6 bases). CDR3 size: 16 residues. The germline V gene encodes CDR1 MDHEN and CDR2 SYDVKM. V was trimmed by 7 bases and J by 5 bases, leaving 23 bases between them. This CDR3 reads CASNNPGASGRTEAFF. The CDR3 DNA is TGTGCCAGCAACAACCCGGGGGCCTCAGGGAGGACTGAAGCTTTCTTT.

This sequence joins TRBV7-8 and TRBJ2-3; TRBD1 might be the D (5 bases). Germline V CDR1 and CDR2: SGHVS, FQNEAQ. Deletions cut 5 bases from V and 2 bases from J, with 14 bases between. CDR3 length: 15 amino acids. This CDR3 reads CASSLDSFPTDTQYF. For the CDR3, the DNA is TGTGCCAGCAGCCTCGACAGTTTCCCCACAGATACGCAGTATTTT.